This T cell receptor (beta chain) was found in a study of persistence of HIV-infected CD4 T cells. The count of this clone is one. Its antigen remains unknown. Study results and caveats: TCR analyses could not target the rare provirus-carrying CMV-responding cells.

Trimming took off 4 bases at V and 2 bases at J, with 9 bases between the two ends. Germline loops: CDR1 SGHDN, CDR2 FVKESK. CDR3 length: 13 amino acids. Nonspecific anti-CD3/anti-CD28 bead stimulation represents the broad CD4+ T cell repertoire. Sorting of responding CD4+ T cells relied on upregulated CD40 ligand together with CD69. Sequencing used immunoSEQ version 4 in survey mode. Assay used: immunoSEQ multiplex PCR; TCRdb lists only in-frame clones, some missing. The sample lists 40,000 to 55,000 clones; approximately 90% were seen once. The TCR originated in an adult woman with HIV who was CMV-seropositive. The input for sequencing was CD4+ T cells sorted from PBMCs after approximately 19-hour stimulation, taken from a patient who received antiretroviral therapy. This rearrangement joins TRBV14 to TRBJ2-7; tentative D call: TRBD1 (5 bases). The CDR3 sequence is CASSLGATYEQYF. In DNA, the CDR3 is TGTGCCAGCAGCCTAGGGGCCACCTACGAGCAGTACTTC.